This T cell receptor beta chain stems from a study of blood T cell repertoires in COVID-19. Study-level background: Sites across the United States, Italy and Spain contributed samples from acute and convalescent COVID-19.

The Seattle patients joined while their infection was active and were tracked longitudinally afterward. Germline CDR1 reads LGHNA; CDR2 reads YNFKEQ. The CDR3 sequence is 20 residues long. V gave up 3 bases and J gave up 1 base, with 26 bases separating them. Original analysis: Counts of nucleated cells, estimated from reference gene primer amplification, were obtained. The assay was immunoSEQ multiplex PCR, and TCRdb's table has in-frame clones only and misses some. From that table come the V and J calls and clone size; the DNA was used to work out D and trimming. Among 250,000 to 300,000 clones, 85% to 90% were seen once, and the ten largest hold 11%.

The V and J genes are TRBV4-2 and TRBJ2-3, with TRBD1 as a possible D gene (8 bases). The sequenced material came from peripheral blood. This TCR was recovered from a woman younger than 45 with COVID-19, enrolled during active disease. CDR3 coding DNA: TGTGCCAGCAGCCAGACGAGCGTGGGAGGGTGGGGACAGGGCACAGATACGCAGTATTTT. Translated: CASSQTSVGGWGQGTDTQYF.